The T cell receptor beta chain under discussion was sequenced for a study of T-cell memory formation after mild COVID-19. The V end lost 8 bases, the J end lost 7 bases, and 15 bases lay between the germline ends. Germline V gene sequence: CDR1 DFQATT, CDR2 SNEGSKA (reference sequence). The CDR3 sequence is 13 residues long. TCRdb reprocessed the 5' RACE reads via MiXCR and lists one record per CDR3 protein. This table holds 350,000 to 400,000 distinct CDR3 sequences, around 15% found once. Study results and caveats: There was no confirmation that second-wave clones peaking on day 37 were SARS-CoV-2 specific. Pre-infection memory held some responding clones, suggesting pre-existing cross-reactive T cells responded.

There are a few counts of this clonotype. The target antigen is unknown. Material: PBMCs or a T cell subset sorted from them (not recorded which). The rearrangement uses TRBV20-1 and TRBJ1-6, with D uncertain. The receptor was isolated from a man between 18 and 29 years old who had mild COVID-19 (a few samples of this study predate the infection). Cell type and time point are not known. The CDR3 coding sequence is TGCAGTAGTAGGGAAGATGGGAATTCACCCCTCCACTTT. Its protein product is CSSREDGNSPLHF.